A single sample is the source of the 8 T cell receptor beta chains below, sequenced in a study of T cells after yellow fever vaccination (dated by TCRdb to the late 2010s). Receptor amplification or capture employed 5' RACE. Sequencing used an Illumina HiSeq 2500. In-frame beta chains were kept once TCRdb had trimmed the public reads at Q25 with fastp and called clones with MiXCR. Duplicate CDR3 protein sequences are folded into a single record with the most common DNA and genes. The sample records hundreds of thousands of distinct CDR3 sequences, about 19% of which are singletons. About 13% of the sample is in the top ten clones. The treatment or condition label corresponds to: live attenuated yellow fever vaccine strain. The input for sequencing was PBMCs, taken 15 days after the yellow fever booster vaccination. The receptors were sampled from a young man who received the YFV17D yellow fever vaccine.

The chain carries TRBV6-5 and TRBJ1-1, with 9 positions matching TRBD1. Germline CDR1 reads MNHEY; CDR2 reads SVGAGI. The J segment lost 1 base and the V segment lost 0 bases, leaving 3 bases of the junction unmatched. CDR3 length: 16 residues. For the CDR3, the DNA is TGTGCCAGCAGTTACTCGCAGACAGGGGGGAACACTGAAGCTTTCTTT. Protein product: CASSYSQTGGNTEAFF.

This clonotype has only a few counts. The chain couples TRBV4-2 to TRBJ2-1, with 9 nucleotides matching TRBD2. The germline gives CDR1 LGHNA, CDR2 YNFKEQ. CDR3 length: 14 amino acids. After removal of 2 bases from V and 15 bases from J, the junction contained 11 bases not matched to a gene. The CDR3 DNA is TGTGCCAGCAGCCAACCACCATCGGCGGGAGGGATGTTCTTC. This translates into CASSQPPSAGGMFF.

This clonotype showed up just a few times. V usage is TRBV29-1 and J usage is TRBJ2-7; 8 nucleotides match TRBD2. The CDR3 covers 14 residues. The germline CDR1 and CDR2 sequences are SQVTM and ANQGSEA. With V trimmed by 2 bases and J by 4 bases, 7 bases remained unmatched. CDR3 in amino acids: CSVESRTSPYEQYF. The CDR3 coding sequence is TGCAGCGTTGAATCCCGGACTAGCCCATACGAGCAGTACTTC.

The chain recombines TRBV5-1 with TRBJ2-3; perhaps TRBD1 as D (5 bases). Germline assignment: CDR1 SGHRS and CDR2 YFSETQ. The CDR3 runs to 13 residues. V was shortened by 4 bases and J by 9 bases, with 15 bases between the two germline ends. In DNA form, the CDR3 reads TGCGCCAGCAGCCCCGACAGTTTAGGCACGCAGTATTTT. Encoded protein: CASSPDSLGTQYF.

The chain recombines TRBV7-2 with TRBJ2-1, with D uncertain. The germline V gene has CDR1 SGHTA and CDR2 FQGNSA. The V end was cut by 5 bases, the J end by 1 base, with 18 bases between. This CDR3 is built from 17 residues. The CDR3: CASSPSWPDLSYNEQFF. CDR3 bases: TGTGCCAGCAGCCCGTCCTGGCCAGACCTATCCTACAATGAGCAGTTCTTC.

The chain employs TRBV7-9 and TRBJ2-1, with TRBD2 identical over 8 bases. Germline V gene lookup returns CDR1 SEHNR and CDR2 FQNEAQ (reference sequence). Germline trimming cut 4 bases from V and 10 bases from J; bases unmatched to any gene: 18. This CDR3 is built from 17 residues. CDR3 sequence reads: CASSSSQLAEAAGEQFF. The CDR3, as DNA: TGTGCCAGCAGCTCTAGCCAACTAGCGGAAGCCGCCGGGGAGCAGTTCTTC. Full variable domain (missing parts from reference TRBV7-9 and TRBJ2-1): DTGVSQNPRHKITKRGQNVTFRCDPISEHNRLYWYRQTLGQGPEFLTYFQNEAQLEKSRLLSDRFSAERPKGSFSTLEIQRTEQGDSAMYLCASSSSQLAEAAGEQFFGPGTRLTVL.

This clonotype showed up just a few times. The V call is TRBV12-3 or TRBV12-4, the J call TRBJ2-1; a possible D gene is TRBD2 (6 bases). Trimming cost V 8 bases and J 9 bases, with 23 bases left between them. The CDR3 is 15 residues long. CDR3 nucleotides: TGTGCCAGCTCCTTTGGCACGGAGTCGGGAGCTGAGCAGTTCTTC. This encodes CASSFGTESGAEQFF.

In this sample, this clonotype turned up a few times. The chain links TRBV4-3 to TRBJ2-1; TRBD2 agrees at 8 bases. Germline values: CDR1 LGHNA, CDR2 YSLEER. The CDR3 sequence is 18 residues long. Losses at the gene ends were 1 base for V and 3 bases for J; bases not matched to a gene: 11. In nucleotides, the CDR3 is TGCGCCAGCAGCCAAGCCCTAGCGGGTGGCGGGGTCTACAATGAGCAGTTCTTC. It codes for CASSQALAGGGVYNEQFF.